This record looks at one T cell receptor beta chain sequence and its context. Its antigen is unidentified. Profiling relied on immunoSEQ multiplex PCR, and the TCRdb table lists in-frame clones only, not all of them. This sample has 39,000 or so clones, with 60% to 75% found just once. This entry is derived from a study of radiotherapy plus CTLA-4 blockade in lung cancer. Notes on the study in general: In blood, tumor-derived TCR clones expanded after radiotherapy plus ipilimumab.

This CDR3 is built from 12 residues. V lost 4 bases to trimming and J lost 7 bases, with 10 bases between them. Germline V lookup: CDR1 MNHNY, CDR2 SVGAGI (reference sequence). Sequencing used peripheral blood, obtained from a patient treated with radiotherapy plus ipilimumab. The TCR originated in a human donor with non-small cell lung cancer who had stable disease on radiotherapy plus ipilimumab. The rearrangement links TRBV6-6 to TRBJ1-2, with D hard to call. The CDR3 DNA follows: TGTGCCAGCAGTTCTTCAGGATTTGGCTACACCTTC. Amino acid sequence: CASSSSGFGYTF.